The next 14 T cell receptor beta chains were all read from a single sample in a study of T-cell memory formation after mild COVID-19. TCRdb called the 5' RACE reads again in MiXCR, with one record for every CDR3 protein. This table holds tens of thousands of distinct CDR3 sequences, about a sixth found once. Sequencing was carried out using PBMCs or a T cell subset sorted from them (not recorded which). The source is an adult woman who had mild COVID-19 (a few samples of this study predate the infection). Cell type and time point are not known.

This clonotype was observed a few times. CDR3 protein: CASSGRAPYNEQFF. DNA of the CDR3: TGTGCCAGCAGCGGGAGGGCCCCCTACAATGAGCAGTTCTTC. The chain carries TRBV11-3 and TRBJ2-1, with 7 bases identical to TRBD2. This CDR3 comprises 14 residues. Germline values: CDR1 SGHNT, CDR2 YENEEA. V lost 5 bases and J lost 2; bases outside the gene matches: 3.

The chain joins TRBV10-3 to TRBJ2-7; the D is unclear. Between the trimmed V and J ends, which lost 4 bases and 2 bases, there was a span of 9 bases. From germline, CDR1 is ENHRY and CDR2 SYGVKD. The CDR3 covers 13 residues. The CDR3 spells CAISAGNTYEQYF. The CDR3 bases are TGTGCCATCAGTGCTGGCAACACCTACGAGCAGTACTTC.

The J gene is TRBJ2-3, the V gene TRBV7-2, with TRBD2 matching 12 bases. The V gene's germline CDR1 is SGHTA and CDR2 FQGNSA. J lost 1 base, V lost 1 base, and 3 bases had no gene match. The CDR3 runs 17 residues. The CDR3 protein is CASSLVASGGGTDTQYF. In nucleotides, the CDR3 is TGTGCCAGCAGCTTAGTAGCTAGCGGGGGGGGCACAGATACGCAGTATTTT.

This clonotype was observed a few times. The DNA for the CDR3 is TGTGCCGCTCCCCACAACACAGATACGCAGTATTTT. This encodes CAAPHNTDTQYF. The chain has TRBV7-9 and TRBJ2-3; unclear D gene. The V end lost 11 bases, the J end lost 2 bases, and 11 bases lay between the germline ends. CDR1 and CDR2 (germline): SEHNR, FQNEAQ (reference sequence). This CDR3 comprises 12 residues.

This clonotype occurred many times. CDR3 nucleotides: TGTGCCAGTGGAGCGGAGACCCAGTACTTC. Amino acids: CASGAETQYF. This chain joins TRBV7-9 and TRBJ2-5; D is unclear. Per the germline V gene, CDR1 is SEHNR and CDR2 is FQNEAQ (reference sequence). The ends were cut back, 9 bases at V and 5 bases at J, with 7 bases in the middle. The length of the CDR3 is 10 residues.

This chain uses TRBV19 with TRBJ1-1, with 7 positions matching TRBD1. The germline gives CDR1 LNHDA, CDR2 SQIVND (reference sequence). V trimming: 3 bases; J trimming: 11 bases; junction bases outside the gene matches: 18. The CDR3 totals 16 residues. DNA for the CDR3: TGTGCCAGTAGTATCCCCTTCGACAGGGATCCCACCATCGCTTTCTTT. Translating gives CASSIPFDRDPTIAFF.

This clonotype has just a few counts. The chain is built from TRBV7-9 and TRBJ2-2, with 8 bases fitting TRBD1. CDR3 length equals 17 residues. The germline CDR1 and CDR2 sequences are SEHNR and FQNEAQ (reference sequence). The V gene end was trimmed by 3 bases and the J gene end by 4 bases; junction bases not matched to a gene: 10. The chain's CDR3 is CASSLPGGTRGTGELFF. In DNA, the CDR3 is TGTGCCAGCAGCTTGCCAGGGGGCACTCGGGGCACCGGGGAGCTGTTTTTT.

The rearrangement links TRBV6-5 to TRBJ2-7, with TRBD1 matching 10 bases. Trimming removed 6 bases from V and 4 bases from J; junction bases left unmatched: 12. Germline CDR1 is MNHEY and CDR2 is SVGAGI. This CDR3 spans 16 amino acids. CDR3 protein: CASRPAGTGEIYEQYF. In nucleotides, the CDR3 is TGTGCCAGCAGACCGGCAGGGACAGGGGAAATATACGAGCAGTACTTC.

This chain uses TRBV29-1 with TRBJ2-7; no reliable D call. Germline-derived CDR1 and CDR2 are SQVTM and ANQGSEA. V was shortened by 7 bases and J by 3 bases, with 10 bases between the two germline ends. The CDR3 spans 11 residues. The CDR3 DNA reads TGCAGCGCGCGAAGGGACTACGAGCAGTACTTC. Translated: CSARRDYEQYF.

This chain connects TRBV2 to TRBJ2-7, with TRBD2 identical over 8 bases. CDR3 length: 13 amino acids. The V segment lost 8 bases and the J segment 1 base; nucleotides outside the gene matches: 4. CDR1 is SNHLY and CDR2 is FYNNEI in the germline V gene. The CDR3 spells CASLKRGSYEQYF. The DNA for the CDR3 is TGTGCCAGCCTTAAGCGGGGGTCCTACGAGCAGTACTTC.

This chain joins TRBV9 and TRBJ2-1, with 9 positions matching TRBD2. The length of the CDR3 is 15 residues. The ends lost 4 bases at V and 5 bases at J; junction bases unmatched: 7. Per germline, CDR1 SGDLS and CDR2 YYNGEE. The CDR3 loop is CASSPSSGGHNEQFF. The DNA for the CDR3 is TGTGCCAGCAGCCCGTCCAGCGGGGGGCACAATGAGCAGTTCTTC. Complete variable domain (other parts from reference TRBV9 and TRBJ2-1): DSGVTQTPKHLITATGQRVTLRCSPRSGDLSVYWYQQSLDQGLQFLIQYYNGEERAKGNILERFSAQQFPDLHSELNLSSLELGDSALYFCASSPSSGGHNEQFFGPGTRLTVL.

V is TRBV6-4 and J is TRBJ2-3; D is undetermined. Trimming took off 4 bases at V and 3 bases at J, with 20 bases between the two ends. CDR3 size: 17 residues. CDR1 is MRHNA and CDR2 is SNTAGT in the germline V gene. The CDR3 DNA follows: TGTGCCAGCAGTGCTGGCCAGGACCTCAAACCGACAGATACGCAGTATTTT. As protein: CASSAGQDLKPTDTQYF.

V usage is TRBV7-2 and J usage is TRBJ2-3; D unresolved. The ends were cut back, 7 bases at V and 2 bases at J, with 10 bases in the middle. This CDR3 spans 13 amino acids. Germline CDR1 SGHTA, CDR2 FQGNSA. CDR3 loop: CASMEGNTDTQYF. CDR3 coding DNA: TGTGCCAGCATGGAAGGGAACACAGATACGCAGTATTTT.

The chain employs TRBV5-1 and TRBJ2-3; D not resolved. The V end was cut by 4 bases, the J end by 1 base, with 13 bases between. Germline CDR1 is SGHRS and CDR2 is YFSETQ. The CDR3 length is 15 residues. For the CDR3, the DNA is TGCGCCAGCAGCCCCCCAGCAAGAGGCACAGATACGCAGTATTTT. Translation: CASSPPARGTDTQYF.